This is a list of T cell receptor beta chains from one sample in a study of OX40 agonist ivuxolimab in advanced cancers. The repertoire was sequenced with immunoSEQ multiplex PCR; TCRdb's copy has only in-frame clones and lacks some. The profile shows approximately 40,000 clones, about 80% of them singletons. The sequencing here drew on CD4+ or CD8+ T cells sorted from blood, taken in a trial of the OX40 agonist ivuxolimab. These receptors were obtained from an adult with an advanced solid tumor such as melanoma, head and neck, liver or kidney cancer. Both conserved end residues are part of each CDR3. Fields, in order: V gene, J gene, D gene, CDR3 protein. The D gene is left open where the match is weak.

TRBV6-5	TRBJ2-7	NA	CASSYRTTSYEQYF
TRBV21-1	TRBJ2-7	NA	CASSKWDRGRKWEAYEQYF
TRBV29-1	TRBJ2-2	NA	CSVARPENTGELFF
TRBV28	TRBJ2-1	NA	CASSIPRAGYNEQFF
TRBV19	TRBJ1-4	TRBD1	CASRLTGGATNEKLFF
TRBV10-3	TRBJ2-2	NA	CAISDPRENTGELFF
TRBV28	TRBJ1-2	NA	CASSPENLGGYTF
TRBV2	TRBJ2-2	NA	CASSEGTGELFF
TRBV7-2	TRBJ2-7	TRBD2	CASSTGAGGSYEQYF
TRBV18	TRBJ1-4	NA	CASSPAVGNEKLFF
TRBV5-1	TRBJ2-1	NA	CASSLRADTYNEQFF
TRBV10-3	TRBJ2-7	NA	CAISESGGLSEQYF
TRBV7-9	TRBJ2-7	NA	CASSDVERHYEQYF
TRBV10-1	TRBJ2-3	TRBD2	CASSDPGTSGRAPTQYF
TRBV2	TRBJ2-5	NA	CASSESYRVQETQYF
TRBV7-2	TRBJ2-7	NA	CASSLGQAVYEQYF
TRBV5-4	TRBJ1-1	NA	CASSLGREGSFEAFF
TRBV27	TRBJ2-2	NA	CASRSAGGANGELFF
TRBV9	TRBJ2-1	NA	CASSVASQRYNEQFF
TRBV5-1	TRBJ1-1	TRBD1	CASRRTGPEAFF
TRBV28	TRBJ2-2	TRBD2	CASSFGLAGAGELFF
TRBV4-3	TRBJ1-3	TRBD1	CASSPSPQGGSGNTIYF
TRBV9	TRBJ2-1	NA	CASSPQGGAPFRNEQFF
TRBV6-6	TRBJ1-2	TRBD1	CASSLGQGADGYTF
TRBV19	TRBJ1-3	NA	CASTRDSSSGNTIYF
TRBV28	TRBJ1-2	NA	CASMRGGSNYGYTF
TRBV5-1	TRBJ1-3	TRBD1	CASSSQGAPGNTIYF
TRBV7-9	TRBJ2-2	TRBD1	CASSPPGQGFGELFF
TRBV5-4	TRBJ2-5	TRBD2	CASSSRTSAQETQYF
TRBV29-1	TRBJ1-2	NA	CSVEQGNGYTF
TRBV29-1	TRBJ1-1	TRBD1	CSVTPGQGVDTEAFF
TRBV4-3	TRBJ1-5	NA	CASSLTSQSPQHF
TRBV27	TRBJ1-2	NA	CASSSDYYGYTF
TRBV19	TRBJ2-2	NA	CASISQGLTGELFF
TRBV29-1	TRBJ1-5	TRBD1	CSAGTGRFQPQHF
TRBV10-3	TRBJ1-2	NA	CAISDLGGLDYGYTF
TRBV5-4	TRBJ1-1	NA	CASSLGTVNTEAFF
TRBV28	TRBJ2-7	TRBD2	CASTPAGGSPTYEQYF
TRBV4-3	TRBJ2-1	TRBD2	CASSQAVAGDTEQFF
TRBV27	TRBJ2-7	TRBD2	CASTGGLTWEQYF
TRBV7-9	TRBJ2-2	NA	CASSLGGTGELFF
TRBV19	TRBJ1-6	TRBD1	CASSTLQGETAPLHF